These T cell receptor beta chains were read from a single sample in a study of T cells in Graves' hyperthyroidism and ophthalmopathy. MiXCR was run by TCRdb on the multiplex PCR reads, yielding one entry per CDR3 protein. Altogether about 210,000 distinct CDR3 sequences are present, about a sixth being singletons, with the ten largest covering around 52%. Source material: blood. All receptors come from a man between 50 and 59 years old with Graves' hyperthyroidism. Both conserved end residues are part of each CDR3. Each record gives: D gene, clone size, V gene, J gene, CDR3 protein, CDR3 DNA. D genes are given only for firm matches. Clone sizes are given selectively: once, few, many, or a class where the clone is expanded.

D: -; size: many; V: TRBV6-2/TRBV6-3; J: TRBJ2-2; CDR3: CASGTYGGVGELFF; DNA: TGTGCCAGCGGCACATACGGGGGTGTCGGGGAGCTGTTTTTT
D: -; size: many; V: TRBV20-1; J: TRBJ2-7; CDR3: CSARLPRKGDYEQYF; DNA: TGCAGTGCTAGACTTCCACGGAAAGGGGACTACGAGCAGTACTTC
D: TRBD1; size: many; V: TRBV6-1; J: TRBJ1-4; CDR3: CASSAWTGGLGREKLFF; DNA: TGTGCCAGCAGTGCCTGGACAGGCGGTCTCGGCCGAGAAAAACTGTTTTTT
D: TRBD2; size: -; V: TRBV20-1; J: TRBJ2-3; CDR3: CSASGLTPTDTQYF; DNA: TGCAGTGCTTCGGGACTAACCCCCACAGATACGCAGTATTTT
D: -; size: many; V: TRBV3-1; J: TRBJ2-7; CDR3: CASRPGAGSGEQYF; DNA: TGTGCCAGCAGACCCGGGGCGGGGTCCGGCGAGCAGTACTTC
D: -; size: few; V: TRBV4-2; J: TRBJ1-2; CDR3: CASSQDRGHRGYTF; DNA: TGTGCCAGCAGCCAAGATCGGGGACACCGTGGCTACACCTTC
D: -; size: few; V: TRBV6-1; J: TRBJ1-6; CDR3: CASRQGFMAPLHF; DNA: TGTGCCAGCAGACAGGGATTCATGGCACCCCTCCACTTT
D: -; size: many; V: TRBV7-9; J: TRBJ2-2; CDR3: CATQEVVTGELFF; DNA: TGTGCCACACAGGAGGTGGTCACCGGGGAGCTGTTTTTT
D: -; size: -; V: TRBV12-3/TRBV12-4; J: TRBJ2-5; CDR3: CASSLGHNTETQYF; DNA: TGTGCCAGCAGTTTGGGACACAATACTGAGACCCAGTACTTC
D: -; size: -; V: TRBV4-1; J: TRBJ2-1; CDR3: CASSQRDSLRDEQFF; DNA: TGCGCCAGCAGCCAACGGGACTCCTTGCGGGATGAGCAGTTCTTC
D: -; size: many; V: TRBV18; J: TRBJ1-3; CDR3: CASSPVLRNTIYF; DNA: TGTGCCAGCTCACCCGTCCTAAGAAACACCATATATTTT
D: -; size: many; V: TRBV7-2; J: TRBJ2-3; CDR3: CASSTGTGPRTDTQYF; DNA: TGTGCCAGCAGCACAGGGACGGGCCCCAGGACAGATACGCAGTATTTT
D: -; size: few; V: TRBV4-2; J: TRBJ2-7; CDR3: CASSQGLAMSSYEQYF; DNA: TGTGCCAGCAGCCAAGGCCTAGCAATGAGCTCCTACGAGCAGTACTTC
D: TRBD1; size: few; V: TRBV27; J: TRBJ1-2; CDR3: CASSFQGGYGYTF; DNA: TGTGCCAGCAGTTTTCAGGGGGGCTATGGCTACACCTTC
D: -; size: -; V: TRBV14; J: TRBJ2-1; CDR3: CASSSDFGGDEQFF; DNA: TGTGCCAGCAGCTCGGACTTCGGGGGCGATGAGCAGTTCTTC
D: -; size: many; V: TRBV12-3/TRBV12-4; J: TRBJ2-5; CDR3: CASRLGVAETQYF; DNA: TGTGCCAGCAGGTTAGGGGTTGCAGAGACCCAGTACTTC
D: -; size: few; V: TRBV7-3; J: TRBJ2-2; CDR3: CASSLEFYTGELFF; DNA: TGTGCCAGCAGCTTAGAGTTTTACACCGGGGAGCTGTTTTTT
D: -; size: many; V: TRBV20-1; J: TRBJ1-1; CDR3: CSAREGGGRTEAFF; DNA: TGCAGTGCTAGAGAGGGTGGGGGGCGGACTGAAGCTTTCTTT
D: -; size: few; V: TRBV6-2/TRBV6-3; J: TRBJ1-2; CDR3: CASSSHSSSNYGYTF; DNA: TGTGCCAGCAGTAGTCATTCGTCCTCAAACTATGGCTACACCTTC
D: -; size: -; V: TRBV7-9; J: TRBJ2-2; CDR3: CASTPLRSGWTGGELFF; DNA: TGTGCCAGCACCCCATTACGGTCCGGGTGGACCGGCGGGGAGCTGTTTTTT
D: TRBD1; size: -; V: TRBV5-1; J: TRBJ2-7; CDR3: CASSLEDRDEQYF; DNA: TGCGCCAGCAGCTTGGAGGACAGGGACGAGCAGTACTTC
D: TRBD1; size: many; V: TRBV2; J: TRBJ1-6; CDR3: CASSDGQGLTSPLHF; DNA: TGTGCCAGCAGTGATGGACAGGGTTTAACTTCACCCCTCCACTTT
D: -; size: few; V: TRBV7-2; J: TRBJ2-7; CDR3: CASSLWAANDEQYF; DNA: TGTGCCAGCAGCTTATGGGCAGCAAACGACGAGCAGTACTTC
D: -; size: many; V: TRBV6-2/TRBV6-3; J: TRBJ2-1; CDR3: CASRNQGFSYNEQFF; DNA: TGTGCCAGCAGGAACCAGGGATTCTCCTACAATGAGCAGTTCTTC
D: -; size: -; V: TRBV28; J: TRBJ1-5; CDR3: CASSFNTLGGNQPQHF; DNA: TGTGCCAGCAGTTTTAACACTCTGGGGGGCAATCAGCCCCAGCATTTT
D: -; size: many; V: TRBV2; J: TRBJ2-7; CDR3: CASSWMFSYEQYF; DNA: TGTGCCAGCAGTTGGATGTTCTCCTACGAGCAGTACTTC
D: -; size: many; V: TRBV12-3/TRBV12-4; J: TRBJ1-1; CDR3: CASRRKNTEAFF; DNA: TGTGCCAGCAGACGGAAGAACACTGAAGCTTTCTTT
D: -; size: many; V: TRBV20-1; J: TRBJ1-1; CDR3: CSARAMGGWAVAFF; DNA: TGCAGTGCTAGGGCTATGGGGGGGTGGGCAGTAGCTTTCTTT
D: -; size: -; V: TRBV3-2; J: TRBJ2-3; CDR3: CASSQDPTSGERSAADTQYF; DNA: TGTGCCAGCAGCCAAGATCCTACTAGCGGGGAGCGGAGCGCGGCGGATACGCAGTATTTT
D: TRBD1; size: -; V: TRBV11-2; J: TRBJ1-6; CDR3: CASSPGTGVRTLHF; DNA: TGTGCCAGCAGCCCGGGGACAGGGGTTCGGACCCTCCACTTT
D: -; size: many; V: TRBV4-1; J: TRBJ2-1; CDR3: CASTNLGGYNEQFF; DNA: TGCGCCAGCACCAATCTAGGAGGATACAATGAGCAGTTCTTC
D: TRBD2; size: -; V: TRBV6-2/TRBV6-3; J: TRBJ2-1; CDR3: CASINGGLAGNNEQFF; DNA: TGTGCCAGCATCAATGGGGGACTAGCGGGAAACAATGAGCAGTTCTTC
D: TRBD1; size: -; V: TRBV28; J: TRBJ1-2; CDR3: CASSSAGTGSSGYTF; DNA: TGTGCCAGCAGTTCCGCCGGGACAGGCTCTAGTGGCTACACCTTC
D: TRBD1; size: -; V: TRBV6-1; J: TRBJ1-2; CDR3: CASSTTGGYYGYTF; DNA: TGTGCCAGCAGCACTACAGGGGGCTACTATGGCTACACCTTC
D: -; size: many; V: TRBV18; J: TRBJ1-4; CDR3: CASSPRGDDEKLFF; DNA: TGTGCCAGCTCACCAAGGGGGGATGATGAAAAACTGTTTTTT
D: -; size: once; V: TRBV15; J: TRBJ2-3; CDR3: CATSRDFVGGTDTQYF; DNA: TGTGCCACCAGCAGAGATTTTGTAGGGGGCACAGATACGCAGTATTTT
D: TRBD1; size: few; V: TRBV29-1; J: TRBJ1-1; CDR3: CSVGTDTEAFF; DNA: TGCAGCGTAGGGACAGACACTGAAGCTTTCTTT
D: TRBD1; size: many; V: TRBV28; J: TRBJ1-5; CDR3: CASSSGDRQGLGQPQHF; DNA: TGTGCCAGCAGTTCGGGAGATAGACAGGGTTTAGGTCAGCCCCAGCATTTT
D: -; size: many; V: TRBV11-2; J: TRBJ2-5; CDR3: CASSLEPGPQETQYF; DNA: TGTGCCAGCAGCCTGGAACCGGGACCCCAAGAGACCCAGTACTTC
D: TRBD2; size: -; V: TRBV7-2; J: TRBJ2-5; CDR3: CASSYWTSGRTQYF; DNA: TGTGCCAGCAGCTATTGGACTAGCGGGAGGACCCAGTACTTC
D: -; size: few; V: TRBV11-2; J: TRBJ2-1; CDR3: CASSSPGRGPYNEQFF; DNA: TGTGCCAGCAGCTCCCCCGGGCGGGGCCCCTACAATGAGCAGTTCTTC